This T cell receptor beta chain was identified during a study of T cells in Graves' hyperthyroidism and ophthalmopathy. Study-wide findings and caveats: Ophthalmopathy, as predicted by the model, came a median around 6 months after the prediction. Also found in blood were most expanded thyroid clonotypes above 0.001.

Among the patients, aged 18 to 65, hyperthyroidism was newly diagnosed and had lasted under 2 months. Each diagnosis drew on symptoms, thyroxine, TRAb, thyroid ultrasound and orbital computed tomography findings. RNA transcripts served as the template for amplifying TCR beta CDR3 regions. With the HTBI primer set, the TCR CDR3 went through a first round of RT-PCR. TCRdb analysed the multiplex PCR reads with MiXCR anew, one entry per CDR3 protein. The sample contains 350,000 to 400,000 distinct CDR3 sequences, about 15% of which appear only once. In germline, CDR1 is MGHRA, CDR2 YSYEKL. Trimming cost V 2 bases and J 6 bases; bases outside gene matches: 4. The CDR3 extends over 16 amino acids. As to this clonotype: Its antigen remains unknown.

V and J are TRBV4-1 and TRBJ2-3; 14 bases are shared with TRBD2. The specimen was blood. The sequence was collected from a woman under 40 with Graves' hyperthyroidism. The chain's CDR3 is CASSQQGLAGVDTQYF. The CDR3 DNA is TGCGCCAGCAGCCAACAGGGACTAGCGGGAGTCGATACGCAGTATTTT.